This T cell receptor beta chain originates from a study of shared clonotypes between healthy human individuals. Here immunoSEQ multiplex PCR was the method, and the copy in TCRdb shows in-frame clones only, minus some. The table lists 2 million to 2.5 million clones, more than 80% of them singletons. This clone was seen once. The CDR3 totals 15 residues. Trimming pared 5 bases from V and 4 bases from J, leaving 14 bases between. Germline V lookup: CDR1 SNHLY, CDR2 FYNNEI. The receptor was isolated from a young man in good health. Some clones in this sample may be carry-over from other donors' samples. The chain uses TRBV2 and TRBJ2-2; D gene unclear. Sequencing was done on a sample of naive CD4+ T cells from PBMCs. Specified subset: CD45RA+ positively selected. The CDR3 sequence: CASSQNKVFTGELFF. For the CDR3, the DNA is TGTGCCAGCAGTCAAAACAAGGTCTTCACCGGGGAGCTGTTTTTT.